This T cell receptor beta chain was retrieved from a study of CD8 T cells in ankylosing spondylitis. Study results and limitations: There was reportedly significant enrichment of clones that were disease-linked in matched ankylosing spondylitis synovial fluid. A TCR beta motif of 8 or 9 highly homologous variants appeared characteristic of ankylosing spondylitis blood. Relatively scarce in peripheral blood, disease-linked clones were CD8+.

As regards this clonotype: Its specificity is not known.

Quantitative molecular-barcoded 5'-RACE generated the TCR beta libraries. TCRdb reprocessed the 5' RACE reads via MiXCR and lists one record per CDR3 protein. The table shows nearly 350,000 distinct CDR3 sequences, with about 15% occurring only once. Trimming took 1 base from V and 7 from J; bases not matched to a gene: 15. Germline assignment: CDR1 SGHKS and CDR2 YYEKEE (reference sequence). This CDR3 has 17 residues. The chain couples TRBV5-5 to TRBJ1-2, with 8 bases lining up with TRBD1. Sequenced sample: blood, either unsorted or a sorted T cell fraction (not recorded which). The TCR sequence derives from a male donor with ankylosing spondylitis or in good health (not recorded which). CDR3 amino acids: CASSLSIIVQGASGYTF. The CDR3 DNA reads TGTGCCAGCAGCTTGAGTATTATCGTCCAGGGGGCGAGTGGCTACACCTTC.